The rows below give T cell receptor beta chains drawn from one sample of a study of identical twins. TCRdb analysed the 5' RACE reads with MiXCR anew, one entry per CDR3 protein. The repertoire holds 1.5 million or so distinct CDR3 sequences, with roughly 35% as singletons. The sample comprised cord blood. The source of these receptors is a newborn girl in good health. Both conserved end residues are part of each CDR3. D genes are given only for firm matches. Size tells how often a clone was seen (once, few, many) or the class of an expanded clone, and some rows leave it out.

TRBJ2-5 - - TRBV12-3/TRBV12-4 CASSLRARGTETQYF TGTGCCAGCAGTTTAAGGGCGCGAGGGACGGAGACCCAGTACTTC
TRBJ2-1 - - TRBV27 CASSLYRERSSYNEQFF TGTGCCAGCAGTTTATACCGAGAGCGGAGCTCCTACAATGAGCAGTTCTTC
TRBJ2-7 few TRBD1 TRBV5-6 CASSLAPDRVYEQYF TGTGCCAGCAGCTTGGCCCCCGACAGGGTCTACGAGCAGTACTTC
TRBJ2-3 few TRBD2 TRBV5-1 CASSLQRGLDTQYF TGCGCCAGCAGCTTACAGCGGGGGCTGGATACGCAGTATTTT
TRBJ2-7 many TRBD2 TRBV20-1 CSATSGRAYEQYF TGCAGTGCTACTAGCGGGAGGGCCTACGAGCAGTACTTC
TRBJ2-1 - - TRBV24-1 CATSDLFPNEQFF TGTGCCACCAGTGATTTATTCCCCAATGAGCAGTTCTTC
TRBJ2-3 - TRBD2 TRBV27 CASSLREGLPDTQYF TGTGCCAGCAGTCTCCGGGAGGGCCTGCCAGATACGCAGTATTTT
TRBJ2-3 few - TRBV3-1 CASSQVERSTDTQYF TGTGCCAGCAGCCAAGTTGAGCGGAGCACAGATACGCAGTATTTT
TRBJ2-3 few - TRBV3-1 CASRRTEGADTQYF TGTGCCAGCAGAAGGACCGAAGGGGCAGATACGCAGTATTTT
TRBJ2-1 few - TRBV6-4 CASSDISEDYYNEQFF TGTGCCAGCAGTGACATAAGCGAGGACTATTACAATGAGCAGTTCTTC
TRBJ2-7 few - TRBV5-1 CASKTQGTYEQYF TGCGCCAGCAAAACCCAGGGGACCTACGAGCAGTACTTC
TRBJ1-5 few TRBD1 TRBV28 CASSQTGLYSNQPQHF TGTGCCAGCAGTCAGACAGGGCTATATAGCAATCAGCCCCAGCATTTT
TRBJ1-3 - - TRBV24-1 CATSDSGQNSGNTIYF TGTGCCACCAGTGATTCAGGACAGAACTCTGGAAACACCATATATTTT
TRBJ1-3 - - TRBV18 CASSPPGTGNTIYF TGTGCCAGCTCACCACCCGGAACGGGAAACACCATATATTTT
TRBJ1-1 - TRBD1 TRBV28 CASSLLTGEAFF TGTGCCAGCAGTTTACTGACAGGGGAGGCTTTCTTT
TRBJ1-2 few - TRBV4-1 CASSQDSRKWSYTF TGCGCCAGCAGCCAAGATTCACGGAAATGGAGCTACACCTTC
TRBJ1-2 - TRBD1 TRBV5-1 CASSSTGTGGVKGYTF TGCGCCAGCAGCTCAACCGGGACAGGGGGCGTAAAAGGCTACACCTTC
TRBJ2-2 - TRBD1 TRBV27 CASSLSTGDTGELFF TGTGCCAGCAGTTTATCTACAGGGGACACCGGGGAGCTGTTTTTT
TRBJ2-4 few TRBD1 TRBV4-2 CASSQEGDRGKNIQYF TGTGCCAGCAGCCAAGAGGGGGACAGGGGGAAAAACATTCAGTACTTC
TRBJ2-3 few TRBD2 TRBV4-1 CASSQDSRAGPTQYF TGCGCCAGCAGCCAAGATTCAAGAGCGGGGCCAACGCAGTATTTT